This T cell receptor (beta chain) was identified in a study of shared clonotypes between healthy human individuals. This clone turned up a few times. In the original workflow: As immunoSEQ supplied junction-only sequences (without quality scores), filtering differed. The assay was immunoSEQ multiplex PCR, and TCRdb's table has in-frame clones only and misses some. V, J and clone size derive from that table, while D and trimming were established from the DNA sequence. The table has roughly 490,000 clones, roughly 78% seen once. The CDR3 runs 14 residues. With V trimmed by 3 bases and J by 7 bases, 2 bases remained unmatched. Germline values: CDR1 LGHNA, CDR2 YSLEER. Samples left unsorted employed some 100 million PBMCs for genomic DNA.

What was sequenced was PBMCs. The receptor was derived from a woman aged 40-49 years in good health. Some clones in this sample may be carry-over from other donors' samples. The chain recombines TRBV4-3 with TRBJ1-4; 10 nucleotides align to TRBD1. CDR3 in amino acids: CASSHDRGREKLFF. CDR3 bases: TGCGCCAGCAGCCACGACAGGGGGCGTGAAAAACTGTTTTTT.